This T cell receptor beta chain emerged from a study of blood T cells in healthy people across ages. Study outcomes and limitations: Considered underestimates were the diversity estimates obtained from one million T cells. Older age went with lower TCR beta diversity per million T cells, in a roughly linear way.

This CDR3 spans 13 amino acids. V was pared by 5 bases and J by 1 base, with 8 bases between. The authors ran a second PCR of about 6 to 11 cycles using a sample-barcoded 5' primer and a J-beta primer mix. Using its own MiXCR run on the 5' RACE reads, TCRdb lists one record per CDR3 protein. The table has 450,000 to 700,000 distinct CDR3 sequences, roughly a quarter seen once. Only a few counts were recorded for this clonotype. Its specificity is not known. This chain joins TRBV12-3 or TRBV12-4 and TRBJ1-2; D is undetermined. The material sequenced was blood. This TCR derives from a woman between 65 and 79 years old in good health. This CDR3 is CASSPVNNYGYTF. DNA of the CDR3: TGTGCCAGCAGTCCCGTTAATAACTATGGCTACACCTTC.